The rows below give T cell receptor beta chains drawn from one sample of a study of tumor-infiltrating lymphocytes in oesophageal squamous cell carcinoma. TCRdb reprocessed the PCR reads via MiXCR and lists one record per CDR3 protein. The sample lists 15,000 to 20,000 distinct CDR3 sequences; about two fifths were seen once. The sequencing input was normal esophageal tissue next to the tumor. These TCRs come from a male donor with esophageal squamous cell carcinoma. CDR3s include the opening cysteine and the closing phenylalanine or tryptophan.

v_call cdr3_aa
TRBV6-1 CASEGESGTEAFF
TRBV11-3 CASSKRATSGELFF
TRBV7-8 CASSHRTDNSPLHF
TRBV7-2 CASSLHGTGLLEQYF
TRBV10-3 CAISESRRGTFQETQYF
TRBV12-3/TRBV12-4 CASSLRGADTEAFF
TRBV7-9 CASSLAGGLEGEQFF
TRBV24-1 CATSDTGTGGEETQYF
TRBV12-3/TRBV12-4 CASTATAHLGDTQYF
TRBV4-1 CASSQVGRVDYGYTF
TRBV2 CASSAGTANYGYTF
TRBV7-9 CASSKERLGYTEAFF
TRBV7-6 CASSLGPTGLGWETQYF
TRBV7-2 CASSLGWAGGNSPLHF
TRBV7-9 CASSTGRGSINQPQHF
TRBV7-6 CASSIEQGHYGYTF
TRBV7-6 CASSLGGTEQFF
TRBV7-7 CASSLGLEFAGELFF
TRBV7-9 CASRSDRGNSPLHF
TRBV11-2 CASSLRTSGRGEQYF
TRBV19 CASSIWGLMDEAFF
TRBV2 CASSDRGGNQPQHF
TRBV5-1 CASSSGTSGPAYEQYF
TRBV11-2 CASSLDRSLGELFF
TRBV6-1 CASSVDYSSYEQYF
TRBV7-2 CASSLFSGTGEEKLFF
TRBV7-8 CASSLVQGAGNEQFF
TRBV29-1 CSVASGQETQYF
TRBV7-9 CASIGGTSYEQYF
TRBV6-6 CASSYGQGLYF
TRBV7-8 CASSLVGIMNTEAFF
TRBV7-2 CASSFGLAGGGEQFF
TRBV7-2 CASSRSGSSYNEQFF
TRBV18 CASSPTIYPPGTSGSYEQYF
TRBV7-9 CASSYRGEYNEQFF
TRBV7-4 CASSWDRTSANYGYTF
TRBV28 CASRGLAGAGEQYF
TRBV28 CASSFGQSYEQYF
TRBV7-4 CASSTTDQGARTDTQYF
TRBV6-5 CASSYVIEQYF
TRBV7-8 CASSLELAGGSGELYF
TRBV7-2 CASSRPGTGGYTF
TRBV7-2 CASSSSGSLGDTQYF
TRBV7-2 CASSLAGPGLGGEQFF
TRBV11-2 CASSLQRSTDTQYF
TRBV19 CASSIVGQGFFQPQHF